Below, 22 T cell receptor beta chains from the same sample are listed, as sequenced in a study of a mutant IDH1 vaccine in newly diagnosed glioma. TCRdb's copy holds only in-frame clones and misses some; the assay was immunoSEQ multiplex PCR. The table shows fewer than 65,000 clones, with approximately 81% occurring only once. These TCRs are of unknown antigen specificity. Time point reported: week 5, during vaccination. Doses comprised 300 ug of mutant IDH1 20-mer peptide each, plus topical imiquimod. The sequencing used PBMCs, collected from a glioma patient whose treatment included an IDH1 peptide vaccine. All receptors come from a man younger than 40 with glioma.

As DNA, the CDR3 is TGTGCCAGCAGTTTGGGCAGACGCACAGATACGCAGTATTTT. Protein product: CASSLGRRTDTQYF. This chain links TRBV6-5 with TRBJ2-3; D call uncertain. The CDR3 length is 14 residues. Germline V lookup: CDR1 MNHEY, CDR2 SVGAGI. V lost 4 bases and J 1 base, leaving 9 bases between the germline ends.

The J gene is TRBJ1-2, the V gene TRBV4-1; D is unresolved. This CDR3 spans 18 amino acids. V was shortened by 0 bases and J by 1 base, with 18 bases between the two germline ends. The germline V gene encodes CDR1 MGHRA and CDR2 YSYEKL. The CDR3 DNA reads TGCGCCAGCAGCCAAGAGGGGTTAATTGGGGTTCGTAACTATGGCTACACCTTC. Its translation is CASSQEGLIGVRNYGYTF.

The gene calls are TRBV11-2 and TRBJ2-7; 10 positions match TRBD1. The V gene's germline CDR1 is SGHAT and CDR2 FQNNGV. The CDR3 consists of 15 residues. With V trimmed by 7 bases and J by 3 bases, 9 bases remained unmatched. In nucleotides, the CDR3 is TGTGCCAGCACCCCCAAGACAGGGGGCAACTACGAGCAGTACTTC. This encodes CASTPKTGGNYEQYF.

V gene TRBV13 combines with J gene TRBJ2-6, with TRBD1 matching over 7 bases. The CDR3 length is 18 residues. The germline V gene encodes CDR1 PRHDT and CDR2 FYEKMQ (reference sequence). V dropped 8 bases and J dropped 0; count of bases not matched to a gene: 13. This chain's CDR3 is CASGIDRVLASGANVLTF. The CDR3 region has the DNA TGTGCCAGCGGCATTGACAGGGTTCTTGCCTCTGGGGCCAACGTCCTGACTTTC.

The rearrangement joins TRBV13 to TRBJ2-7; D is unresolved. Per the germline V gene, CDR1 is PRHDT and CDR2 is FYEKMQ (reference sequence). The CDR3 is 12 amino acids. V was clipped by 4 bases and J by 6 bases, with 10 bases between them. The CDR3 DNA sequence: TGTGCCAGCAGCTATCTAGGCAGCGAGCAGTACTTC. This codes for CASSYLGSEQYF.

The V and J genes are TRBV10-2 and TRBJ2-1; weak D call: TRBD1 (6 bases). The CDR3 has 12 residues. CDR1 and CDR2 (germline): WSHSY, SAAADI. Trimming stripped 2 bases from V and 14 bases from J, with 13 bases between. This CDR3 is CASSETGPTEFF. The CDR3 DNA is TGCGCCAGCAGTGAGACAGGGCCAACGGAGTTCTTC.

The chain couples TRBV7-2 to TRBJ1-3; D ambiguous. The CDR3 covers 17 residues. Trimming stripped 5 bases from V and 11 bases from J, with 28 bases between. Germline V gene sequence: CDR1 SGHTA, CDR2 FQGNSA. The CDR3 DNA reads TGTGCCAGCAGCCGGTCGAGGGTCTCGCCTTTGGCCCACGCCATATATTTT. It encodes CASSRSRVSPLAHAIYF.

V and J are TRBV6-1 and TRBJ1-2; D uncertain. V lost 4 bases and J 4 bases, leaving 10 bases between the germline ends. Per the germline V gene, CDR1 is MNHNS and CDR2 is SASEGT. The CDR3 is made up of 13 amino acids. The CDR3 region has the DNA TGTGCCAGCAGTGCCAGAAACCTCTATGGCTACACCTTC. It is translated as CASSARNLYGYTF.

This chain links TRBV10-1 with TRBJ1-3, with 8 bases lining up with TRBD1. The CDR3 contains 15 residues. Trimming at V came to 6 bases and at J to 4 bases, leaving 8 bases not matched to a gene. Looked up from germline, CDR1 is WNHNN and CDR2 is SYGVQD (reference sequence). Here the CDR3 DNA reads TGCGCCAGCAGCCCGGACAGGGTCTTCGGAAACACCATATATTTT. This encodes CASSPDRVFGNTIYF.

In its sample, this clone was seen once. The V call is TRBV10-2, the J call TRBJ1-4; maybe TRBD1 (6 bases). Trimming removed 0 bases from V and 10 bases from J, with 15 bases in between. Germline CDR1 and CDR2: WSHSY and SAAADI. CDR3 length: 15 residues. CDR3 nucleotides: TGCGCCAGCAGTGAGTCGGGGGGGGGCCGAGTAAAACTGTTTTTT. As protein: CASSESGGGRVKLFF.

The chain joins TRBV25-1 to TRBJ1-1; D ambiguous. V was trimmed by 6 bases and J by 4 bases, leaving 18 bases between them. Germline V gene sequence: CDR1 MGHDK, CDR2 SYGVNS. The CDR3 is 15 amino acids. The CDR3 DNA reads as TGTGCCAGCAGGGGCTTTGGAGGTATGGGCACTGAAGCTTTCTTT. Protein product: CASRGFGGMGTEAFF.

This chain connects TRBV19 to TRBJ2-1; 9 nucleotides match TRBD2. Germline CDR1 is LNHDA and CDR2 is SQIVND (reference sequence). The CDR3 has 16 residues. The J segment lost 4 bases and the V segment lost 0 bases, leaving 4 bases of the junction unmatched. This chain's CDR3 is CASSIDLAGSYNEQFF. The DNA of the CDR3 is TGTGCCAGTAGTATAGACCTAGCGGGGAGTTACAATGAGCAGTTCTTC. Full variable domain (remainder filled in from reference TRBV19 and TRBJ2-1): DGGITQSPKYLFRKEGQNVTLSCEQNLNHDAMYWYRQDPGQGLRLIYYSQIVNDFQKGDIAEGYSVSREKKESFPLTVTSAQKNPTAFYLCASSIDLAGSYNEQFFGPGTRLTVL.

The rearrangement links TRBV12-5 to TRBJ2-1, with 16 nucleotides matching TRBD2. CDR3 size: 19 residues. Trimming at V came to 1 base and at J to 3 bases, leaving 6 bases not matched to a gene. Per germline, CDR1 LGHNT and CDR2 FRNRAP. Here the CDR3 DNA reads TGTGCTAGTGGTTTGGGCGGGACTAGCGGGGGGGTGCTCTACAATGAGCAGTTCTTC. Translation gives CASGLGGTSGGVLYNEQFF.

This clone came up once. This rearrangement joins TRBV6-6 to TRBJ1-1; D remains unclear. V shed 7 bases and J shed 0 bases, with 12 bases lying between them. The germline gives CDR1 MNHNY, CDR2 SVGAGI (reference sequence). The CDR3 totals 14 residues. CDR3 protein: CASTSLTMNTEAFF. The DNA for the CDR3 is TGTGCCAGCACCTCGCTGACCATGAACACTGAAGCTTTCTTT.

This chain's CDR3 is CASSLKDPGTGGYNEQFF. CDR3 in DNA: TGTGCCAGCAGCTTAAAAGACCCCGGGACAGGAGGTTACAATGAGCAGTTCTTC. The genes are TRBV11-3 and TRBJ2-1, with 8 nucleotides matching TRBD1. The V and J ends lost 2 bases and 4 bases, in that order; junction bases with no gene match: 13. Germline CDR1 reads SGHNT; CDR2 reads YENEEA. This CDR3 spans 18 amino acids.

The rearrangement links TRBV6-5 to TRBJ2-3, with D uncertain. Germline V lookup: CDR1 MNHEY, CDR2 SVGAGI. V lost 6 bases and J 2 bases, leaving 15 bases between the germline ends. CDR3 size: 15 residues. CDR3 bases: TGTGCCAGCAGCCTTTATCGGGCTACCACAGATACGCAGTATTTT. This encodes CASSLYRATTDTQYF.

The chain combines TRBV11-2 with TRBJ2-2, with D possibly matching TRBD1 (6 bases). Germline loops: CDR1 SGHAT, CDR2 FQNNGV. The CDR3 is made up of 17 amino acids. V was trimmed by 5 bases and J by 1 base, leaving 17 bases between them. CDR3 coding DNA: TGTGCCAGCAGCACCCGGGACAAGATCGAGAACACCGGGGAGCTGTTTTTT. It translates to CASSTRDKIENTGELFF.

The J gene is TRBJ1-3, the V gene TRBV18; D remains ambiguous. V was trimmed by 3 bases and J by 7 bases, leaving 10 bases between them. Germline V lookup: CDR1 KGHSH, CDR2 LQKENI. CDR3 length equals 13 residues. CDR3 region: CASSPPRVNTIYF. CDR3 nucleotide sequence: TGTGCCAGCTCACCCCCCCGGGTGAACACCATATATTTT.

The V gene is TRBV13, the J gene TRBJ2-7, with a possible D match to TRBD1 (6 bases). V lost 0 bases and J 2 bases, leaving 8 bases between the germline ends. Germline V lookup: CDR1 PRHDT, CDR2 FYEKMQ (reference sequence). The CDR3 totals 14 residues. CDR3 DNA sequence: TGTGCCAGCAGCTTAGGACAGGGAACCTACGAGCAGTACTTC. It specifies CASSLGQGTYEQYF.

This chain connects TRBV5-6 to TRBJ2-7; unclear D gene. Deletions cut 1 base from V and 6 bases from J, with 8 bases between. Germline V gene lookup returns CDR1 SGHDT and CDR2 YYEEEE. The length of the CDR3 is 12 residues. CDR3 sequence (DNA): TGTGCCAGCAGCTTGTATGTGACCGAGCAGTACTTC. It translates to CASSLYVTEQYF.

With regard to this clone: A read error may produce the germline difference seen at one junction end. The chain carries TRBV7-2 and TRBJ2-7; D not resolved. Germline V gives CDR1 SGHTA, CDR2 FQGNSA. The CDR3 contains 13 residues. CDR3 amino acids: CASSLEVMTFASF. The CDR3 nucleotides read TGTGCCAGCAGCTTAGAGGTTATGACTTTCGCCTCCTTC. The variable domain in full, completed from reference TRBV7-2 and TRBJ2-7, reads GAGVSQSPSNKVTEKGKDVELRCDPISGHTALYWYRQSLGQGLEFLIYFQGNSAPDKSGLPSDRFSAERTGGSVSTLTIQRTQQEDSAVYLCASSLEVMTFASFGPGTRLTVT.

The CDR3 loop reads CASSLGVGNSYNSPLHF. As DNA, the CDR3 is TGTGCCAGCAGCTTAGGGGTGGGAAACTCCTATAATTCACCCCTCCACTTT. The V call is TRBV7-8, the J call TRBJ1-6, with D uncertain. Trimming removed 1 base from V and 0 bases from J, with 10 bases in between. There are 17 residues in the CDR3. Germline V CDR1 and CDR2: SGHVS, FQNEAQ. Variable domain in full (rest from reference TRBV7-8 and TRBJ1-6): GAGVSQSPRYKVAKRGQDVALRCDPISGHVSLFWYQQALGQGPEFLTYFQNEAQLDKSGLPSDRFFAERPEGSVSTLKIQRTQQEDSAVYLCASSLGVGNSYNSPLHFGNGTRLTVT.